The 6 T cell receptor beta chains given below trace back to one sample, sequenced in a study of human T cells and chemical hapten exposure. TCRdb reprocessed the RACE reads with MiXCR, giving one entry per CDR3 protein. The sample comprises tens of thousands of distinct CDR3 sequences, 9% to 10% of which are singletons, and 16% rests with the top ten. As for time point: patch test 3, about 24 weeks after DPC sensitization. Treatment noted: therapeutic diphenylcyclopropenone sensitization with weekly scalp DPC. Specimen: whole blood, collected in connection with sensitization to the hapten diphenylcyclopropenone (DPC). The receptors originated from a woman aged 40 to 55 with alopecia areata. Some clones in this sample may be carry-over from other donors' samples.

This clonotype was detected only a few times. This CDR3 is CASSHTGQTSTDTQYF. The CDR3 DNA is TGCGCCAGCAGTCATACGGGACAGACTAGCACAGATACGCAGTATTTT. The rearrangement joins TRBV5-1 to TRBJ2-3; 7 nucleotides line up with TRBD1. Germline V gene data show CDR1 as SGHRS and CDR2 as YFSETQ. The CDR3 totals 16 residues. The V segment lost 5 bases and the J segment 0 bases; nucleotides outside the gene matches: 9.

The chain has TRBV28 and TRBJ1-6; D is ambiguous. V lost 7 bases, J lost 7 bases, and 8 bases lay in between. The germline gives CDR1 MDHEN, CDR2 SYDVKM. The CDR3 totals 12 residues. As DNA, the CDR3 is TGTGCCAGCATCCGGGGAAATTCACCCCTCCACTTT. Protein: CASIRGNSPLHF.

The chain employs TRBV7-2 and TRBJ1-6; maybe TRBD1 (5 bases). The CDR3 is 15 residues long. The V end was cut by 3 bases, the J end by 6 bases, with 12 bases between. Per germline, CDR1 SGHTA and CDR2 FQGNSA. In DNA form, the CDR3 reads TGTGCCAGCAGCTTCCAGGGTGAGGTTAATTCACCCCTCCACTTT. Residues: CASSFQGEVNSPLHF.

This clonotype was observed a handful of times. V gene TRBV3-1 combines with J gene TRBJ2-2; unclear D gene. The germline CDR1 and CDR2 sequences are LGHDT and YNNKEL (reference sequence). V was shortened by 6 bases and J by 0 bases, with 8 bases between the two germline ends. The CDR3 runs 14 residues. CDR3 region: CASRILTNTGELFF. In DNA form, the CDR3 reads TGTGCCAGCAGAATACTCACGAACACCGGGGAGCTGTTTTTT.

This chain uses TRBV5-1 with TRBJ2-7; 11 bases are a match to TRBD2. This CDR3 is built from 15 residues. With V trimmed by 3 bases and J by 2 bases, 4 bases remained unmatched. Per the germline V gene, CDR1 is SGHRS and CDR2 is YFSETQ. CDR3: CASSYSGGDTYEQYF. CDR3 in DNA: TGCGCCAGCAGCTATAGCGGGGGGGACACCTACGAGCAGTACTTC.

This clonotype was picked up many times. This chain links TRBV27 with TRBJ1-5, with a weak D call TRBD1 (5 bases). The V and J ends lost 3 bases and 1 base respectively, with 10 bases between them. The germline CDR1 and CDR2 sequences are MNHEY and SMNVEV (reference sequence). The CDR3 length is 15 residues. The CDR3 DNA reads TGTGCCAGCAGTTTCTCAGGGATGAGCAATCAGCCCCAGCATTTT. This sequence encodes CASSFSGMSNQPQHF.